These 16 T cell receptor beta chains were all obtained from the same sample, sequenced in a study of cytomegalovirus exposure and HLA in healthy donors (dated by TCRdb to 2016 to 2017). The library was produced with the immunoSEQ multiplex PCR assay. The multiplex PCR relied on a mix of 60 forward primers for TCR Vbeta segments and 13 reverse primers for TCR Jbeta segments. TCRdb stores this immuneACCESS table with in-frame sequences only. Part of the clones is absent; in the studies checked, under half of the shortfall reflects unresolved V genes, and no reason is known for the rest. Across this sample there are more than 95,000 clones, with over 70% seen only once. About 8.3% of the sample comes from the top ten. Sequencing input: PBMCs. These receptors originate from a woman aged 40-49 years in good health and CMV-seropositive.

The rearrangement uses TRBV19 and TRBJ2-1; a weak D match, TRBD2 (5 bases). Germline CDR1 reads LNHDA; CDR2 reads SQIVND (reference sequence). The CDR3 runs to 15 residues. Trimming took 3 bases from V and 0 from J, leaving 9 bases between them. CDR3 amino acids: CASSISVGSYNEQFF. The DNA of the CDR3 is TGTGCCAGTAGTATTAGCGTTGGCTCCTACAATGAGCAGTTCTTC.

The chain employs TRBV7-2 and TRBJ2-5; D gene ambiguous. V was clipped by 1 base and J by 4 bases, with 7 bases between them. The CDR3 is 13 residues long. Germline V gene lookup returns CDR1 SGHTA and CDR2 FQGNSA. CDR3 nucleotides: TGTGCCAGCAGCTTAGTAGCACGAGAGACCCAGTACTTC. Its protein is CASSLVARETQYF.

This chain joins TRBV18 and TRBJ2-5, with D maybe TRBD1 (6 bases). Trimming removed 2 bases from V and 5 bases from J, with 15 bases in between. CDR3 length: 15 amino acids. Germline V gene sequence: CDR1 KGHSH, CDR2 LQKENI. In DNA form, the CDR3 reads TGTGCCAGCTCACCAGGGGGCGACCAGATCGAGACCCAGTACTTC. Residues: CASSPGGDQIETQYF. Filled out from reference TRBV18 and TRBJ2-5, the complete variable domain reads NAGVMQNPRHLVRRRGQEARLRCSPMKGHSHVYWYRQLPEEGLKFMVYLQKENIIDESGMPKERFSAEFPKEGPSILRIQQVVRGDSAAYFCASSPGGDQIETQYFGPGTRLLVL.

The CDR3 nucleotides are TGTGCCAGCAGCCCCCACGAGGGATATAGCAATCAGCCCCAGCATTTT. Protein: CASSPHEGYSNQPQHF. The V call is TRBV9, the J call TRBJ1-5; D gene uncertain. The V gene's germline CDR1 is SGDLS and CDR2 YYNGEE. V lost 4 bases to trimming and J lost 0 bases, with 14 bases between them. This CDR3 region has 16 residues.

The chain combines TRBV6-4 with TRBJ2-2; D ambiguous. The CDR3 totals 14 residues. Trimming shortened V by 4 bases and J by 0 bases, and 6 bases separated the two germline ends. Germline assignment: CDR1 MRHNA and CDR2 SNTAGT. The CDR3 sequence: CASSAIPNTGELFF. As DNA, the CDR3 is TGTGCCAGCAGTGCTATTCCGAACACCGGGGAGCTGTTTTTT.

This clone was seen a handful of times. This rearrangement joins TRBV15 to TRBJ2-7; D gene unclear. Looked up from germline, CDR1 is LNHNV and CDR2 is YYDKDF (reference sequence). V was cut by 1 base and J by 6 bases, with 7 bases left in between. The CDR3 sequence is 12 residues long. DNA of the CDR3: TGTGCCACCAGCAGAGCGGGTGTCGAGCAGTACTTC. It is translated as CATSRAGVEQYF.

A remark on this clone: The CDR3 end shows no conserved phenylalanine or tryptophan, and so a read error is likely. In DNA form, the CDR3 reads TGCGCCAGCAGCCAAGAAGGGGGGACTAACCGCGGCTACACCGTC. Protein: CASSQEGGTNRGYTV. The chain recombines TRBV4-1 with TRBJ1-2, with a weak D call TRBD1 (6 bases). CDR1 is MGHRA, CDR2 YSYEKL, per germline. V was clipped by 0 bases and J by 8 bases, with 16 bases between them. The CDR3 covers 15 residues.

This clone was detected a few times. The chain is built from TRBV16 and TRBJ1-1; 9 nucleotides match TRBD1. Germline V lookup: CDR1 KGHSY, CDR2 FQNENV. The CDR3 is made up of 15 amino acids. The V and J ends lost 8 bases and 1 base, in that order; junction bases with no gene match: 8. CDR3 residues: CASCAGTGRNTEAFF. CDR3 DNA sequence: TGTGCCAGCTGTGCCGGGACAGGGAGGAACACTGAAGCTTTCTTT.

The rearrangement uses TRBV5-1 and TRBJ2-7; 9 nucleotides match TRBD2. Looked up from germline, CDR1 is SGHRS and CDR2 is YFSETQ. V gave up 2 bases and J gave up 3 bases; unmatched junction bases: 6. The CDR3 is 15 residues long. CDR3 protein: CASSFGAGGIYEQYF. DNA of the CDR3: TGCGCCAGCAGCTTCGGTGCGGGGGGGATCTACGAGCAGTACTTC.

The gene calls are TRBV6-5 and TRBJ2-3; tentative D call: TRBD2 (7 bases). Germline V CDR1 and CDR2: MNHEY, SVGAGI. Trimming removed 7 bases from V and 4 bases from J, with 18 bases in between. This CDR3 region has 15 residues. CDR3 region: CASIGRGAKSDTQYF. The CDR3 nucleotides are TGTGCCAGCATTGGGAGGGGGGCCAAGTCAGATACGCAGTATTTT.

The CDR3 nucleotides read TGTGCCAGCAGCTTGGATAAGGACAGGAGCTCCTACGAGCAGTACTTC. It is translated as CASSLDKDRSSYEQYF. The chain carries TRBV5-4 and TRBJ2-7; 7 bases are a match to TRBD1. This CDR3 has 16 amino acids. The V gene's germline CDR1 is SGHNT and CDR2 YYREEE (reference sequence). J gave up 0 bases and V 0 bases, and 6 bases lay outside the gene matches.

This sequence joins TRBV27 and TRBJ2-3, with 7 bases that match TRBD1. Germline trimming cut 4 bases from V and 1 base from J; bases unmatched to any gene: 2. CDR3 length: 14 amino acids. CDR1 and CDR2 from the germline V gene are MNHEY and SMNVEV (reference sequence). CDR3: CASSSGTGTDTQYF. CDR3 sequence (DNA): TGTGCCAGCAGTTCCGGGACAGGCACAGATACGCAGTATTTT.

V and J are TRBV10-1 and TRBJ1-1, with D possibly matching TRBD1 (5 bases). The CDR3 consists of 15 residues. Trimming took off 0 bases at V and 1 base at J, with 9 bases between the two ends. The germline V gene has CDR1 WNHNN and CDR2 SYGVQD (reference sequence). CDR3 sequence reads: CASSESRQGNTEAFF. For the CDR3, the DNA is TGCGCCAGCAGTGAGTCCCGGCAGGGGAACACTGAAGCTTTCTTT.

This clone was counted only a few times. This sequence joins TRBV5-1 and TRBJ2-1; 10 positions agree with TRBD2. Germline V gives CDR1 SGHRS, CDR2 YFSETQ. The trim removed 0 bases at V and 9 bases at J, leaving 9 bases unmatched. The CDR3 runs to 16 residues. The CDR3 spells CASSLELAGVISEQFF. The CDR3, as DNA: TGCGCCAGCAGCTTGGAGCTAGCGGGAGTTATCTCTGAGCAGTTCTTC.

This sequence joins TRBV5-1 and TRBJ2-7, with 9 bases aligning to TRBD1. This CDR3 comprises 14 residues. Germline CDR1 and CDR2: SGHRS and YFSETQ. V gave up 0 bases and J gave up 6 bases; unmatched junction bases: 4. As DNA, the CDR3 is TGCGCCAGCAGCTTGGGTGTGACAGGGGGCGAGCAGTACTTC. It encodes CASSLGVTGGEQYF.

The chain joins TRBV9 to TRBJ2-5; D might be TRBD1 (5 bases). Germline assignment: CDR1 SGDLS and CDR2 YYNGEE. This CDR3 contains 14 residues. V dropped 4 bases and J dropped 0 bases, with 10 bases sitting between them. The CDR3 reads CASSTTAYQETQYF. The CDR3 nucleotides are TGTGCCAGCAGCACGACAGCGTACCAAGAGACCCAGTACTTC.